This TCR beta chain originates from a study of T cell responses to AZD1222 COVID-19 vaccine. Study results and caveats: CD4 TCRs associated with vaccination spanned spike, dominating at 160-218 and 743-854. Most donors were white British, females outnumbered males, and clonal diversity was possibly underestimated. Reportedly, nearly half of unique spike TCRs recognized epitopes outside B.1.351/B.1.1.7 mutations.

This CDR3 comprises 13 residues. V lost 1 base, J lost 0 bases, and 1 base lay in between. The germline gives CDR1 MDHEN, CDR2 SYDVKM. Assay: immunoSEQ multiplex PCR; the TCRdb copy retains only in-frame clones and omits some. Among 40,000 to 55,000 clones listed, approximately 86% were seen once. Worth noting for this clone: Its matching antigen is unknown.

Here the sequenced sample was peripheral blood, taken 28 days after the second AZD1222 dose. This rearrangement joins TRBV28 to TRBJ1-5; D remains ambiguous. The sequence derives from an adult who received the AZD1222 COVID-19 vaccine. For the CDR3, the DNA is TGTGCCAGCAGTTTATATAGCAATCAGCCCCAGCATTTT. This encodes CASSLYSNQPQHF.